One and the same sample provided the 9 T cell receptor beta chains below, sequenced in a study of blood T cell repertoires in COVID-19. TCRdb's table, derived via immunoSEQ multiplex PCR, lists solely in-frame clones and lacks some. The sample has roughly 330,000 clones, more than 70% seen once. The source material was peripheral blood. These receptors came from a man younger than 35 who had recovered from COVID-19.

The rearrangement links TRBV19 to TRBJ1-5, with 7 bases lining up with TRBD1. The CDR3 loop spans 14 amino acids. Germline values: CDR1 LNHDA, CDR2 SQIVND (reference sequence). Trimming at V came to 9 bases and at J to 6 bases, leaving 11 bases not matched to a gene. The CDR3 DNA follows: TGTGCCAGCCTGGGGATGGACAGGACTCAGCCCCAGCATTTT. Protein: CASLGMDRTQPQHF.

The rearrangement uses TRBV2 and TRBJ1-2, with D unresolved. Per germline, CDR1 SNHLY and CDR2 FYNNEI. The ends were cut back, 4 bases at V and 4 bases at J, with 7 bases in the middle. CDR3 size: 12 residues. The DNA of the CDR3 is TGTGCCAGCAGTGCAGGTAGCTATGGCTACACCTTC. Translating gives CASSAGSYGYTF. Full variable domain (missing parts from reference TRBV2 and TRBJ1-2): EPEVTQTPSHQVTQMGQEVILRCVPISNHLYFYWYRQILGQKVEFLVSFYNNEISEKSEIFDDQFSVERPDGSNFTLKIRSTKLEDSAMYFCASSAGSYGYTFGSGTRLTVV.

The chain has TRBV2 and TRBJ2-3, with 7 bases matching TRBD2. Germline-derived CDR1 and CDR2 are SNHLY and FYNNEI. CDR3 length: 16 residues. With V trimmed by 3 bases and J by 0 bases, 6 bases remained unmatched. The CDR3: CASSDYPSGSTDTQYF. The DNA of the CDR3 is TGTGCCAGCAGTGATTACCCTAGCGGTAGCACAGATACGCAGTATTTT.

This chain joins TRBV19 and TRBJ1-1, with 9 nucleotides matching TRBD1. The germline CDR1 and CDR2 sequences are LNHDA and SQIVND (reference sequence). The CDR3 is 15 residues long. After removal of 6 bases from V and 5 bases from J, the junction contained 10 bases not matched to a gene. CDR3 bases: TGTGCCAGTAGCCCCAACAGGGGGCTGGGGACTGAAGCTTTCTTT. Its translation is CASSPNRGLGTEAFF.

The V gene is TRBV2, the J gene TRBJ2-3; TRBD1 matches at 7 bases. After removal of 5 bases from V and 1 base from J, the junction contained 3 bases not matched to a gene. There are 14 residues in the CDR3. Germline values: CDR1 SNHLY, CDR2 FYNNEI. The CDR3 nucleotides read TGTGCCAGCAGTTATACAGGGGGCACAGATACGCAGTATTTT. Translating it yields CASSYTGGTDTQYF.

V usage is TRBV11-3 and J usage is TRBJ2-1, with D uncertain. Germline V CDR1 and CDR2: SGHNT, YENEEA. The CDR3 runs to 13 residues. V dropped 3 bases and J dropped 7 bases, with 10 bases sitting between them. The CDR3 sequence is CASSLSTANEQFF. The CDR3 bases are TGTGCCAGCAGCTTGTCTACTGCTAATGAGCAGTTCTTC.

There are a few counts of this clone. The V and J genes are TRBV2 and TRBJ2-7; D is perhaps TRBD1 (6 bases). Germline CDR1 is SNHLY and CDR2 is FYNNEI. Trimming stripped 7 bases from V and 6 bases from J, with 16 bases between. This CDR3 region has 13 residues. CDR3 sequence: CASKGTYVSEQYF. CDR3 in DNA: TGTGCCAGCAAAGGGACATACGTCTCCGAGCAGTACTTC.

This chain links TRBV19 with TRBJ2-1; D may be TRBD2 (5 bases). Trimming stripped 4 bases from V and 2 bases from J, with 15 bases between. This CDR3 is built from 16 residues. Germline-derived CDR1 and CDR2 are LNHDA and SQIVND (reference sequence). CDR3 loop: CASSTLLGITYNEQFF. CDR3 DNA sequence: TGTGCCAGTAGTACCCTACTAGGGATCACCTACAATGAGCAGTTCTTC.

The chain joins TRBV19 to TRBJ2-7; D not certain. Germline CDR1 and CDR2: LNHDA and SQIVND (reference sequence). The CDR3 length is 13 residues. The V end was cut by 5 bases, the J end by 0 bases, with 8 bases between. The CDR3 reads CASSYAGSYEQYF. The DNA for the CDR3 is TGTGCCAGTAGTTATGCCGGCTCCTACGAGCAGTACTTC. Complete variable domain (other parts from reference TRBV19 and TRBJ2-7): DGGITQSPKYLFRKEGQNVTLSCEQNLNHDAMYWYRQDPGQGLRLIYYSQIVNDFQKGDIAEGYSVSREKKESFPLTVTSAQKNPTAFYLCASSYAGSYEQYFGPGTRLTVT.